The 27 T cell receptor beta chains below come from one sample, sequenced in a study of blood T cell repertoires in COVID-19. The protocol was immunoSEQ multiplex PCR, while the TCRdb copy is restricted to in-frame clones and leaves out a portion. The sample includes around 26,000 clones, approximately 64% of them seen just once. Sequenced: peripheral blood. Receptor source: a man in his sixties with active or convalescent COVID-19.

The chain employs TRBV20-1 and TRBJ2-1; D ambiguous. With 2 bases removed from V and 5 bases from J, the gap between germline ends came to 4 bases. CDR3 length: 11 residues. CDR1 and CDR2 (germline): DFQATT, SNEGSKA (reference sequence). The CDR3 is CSARTHNEQFF. The CDR3 DNA is TGCAGTGCTAGAACACACAATGAGCAGTTCTTC.

CDR3 sequence reads: CASSSDRGLVQFF. Written as DNA, the CDR3 is TGTGCCAGCAGCTCAGACAGGGGGCTTGTGCAGTTCTTC. The chain joins TRBV11-2 to TRBJ2-1; 10 bases align to TRBD1. This CDR3 is built from 13 residues. V lost 4 bases, J lost 12 bases, and 6 bases stayed unmatched. CDR1 and CDR2 from the germline V gene are SGHAT and FQNNGV. The full variable domain, rest sourced from reference TRBV11-2 and TRBJ2-1, is EAGVAQSPRYKIIEKRQSVAFWCNPISGHATLYWYQQILGQGPKLLIQFQNNGVVDDSQLPKDRFSAERLKGVDSTLKIQPAKLEDSAVYLCASSSDRGLVQFFGPGTRLTVL.

The chain is built from TRBV2 and TRBJ2-7; 9 positions agree with TRBD1. The germline V gene has CDR1 SNHLY and CDR2 FYNNEI. There are 13 residues in the CDR3. The ends lost 6 bases at V and 6 bases at J; junction bases unmatched: 6. In nucleotides, the CDR3 is TGTGCCAGCAGGGGACAGGGCTCAGGCGAGCAGTACTTC. It is translated as CASRGQGSGEQYF.

This clone appeared a few times. The chain joins TRBV5-6 to TRBJ2-7; weak D call: TRBD1 (6 bases). This CDR3 has 14 amino acids. CDR1 and CDR2 from the germline V gene are SGHDT and YYEEEE. V was clipped by 1 base and J by 2 bases, with 10 bases between them. CDR3 nucleotides: TGTGCCAGCAGCTTGCTACAGGGAACCTACGAGCAGTACTTC. Its protein product is CASSLLQGTYEQYF. Filled out from reference TRBV5-6 and TRBJ2-7, the complete variable domain reads DAGVTQSPTHLIKTRGQQVTLRCSPKSGHDTVSWYQQALGQGPQFIFQYYEEEERQRGNFPDRFSGHQFPNYSSELNVNALLLGDSALYLCASSLLQGTYEQYFGPGTRLTVT.

This chain links TRBV6-1 with TRBJ2-7; no definite D call. Germline-derived CDR1 and CDR2 are MNHNS and SASEGT. The length of the CDR3 is 13 residues. V lost 5 bases to trimming and J lost 3 bases, with 11 bases between them. The CDR3 bases are TGTGCCAGCAGTTCCGGGTCCTTCTACGAGCAGTACTTC. This gives the protein CASSSGSFYEQYF.

Only a few counts were recorded for this clone. The DNA of the CDR3 is TGCGCCAGCAGCCAAGATAGTGGGGGGATTTATGGCTACACCTTC. It is translated as CASSQDSGGIYGYTF. The rearrangement joins TRBV4-1 to TRBJ1-2; tentatively, D is TRBD1 (5 bases). V was cut by 0 bases and J by 5 bases, with 13 bases left in between. CDR3 length: 15 residues. CDR1 MGHRA and CDR2 YSYEKL come from the germline V gene.

This clone was seen only a few times. An end of the junction differs from the germline gene, which may be a read error. The V and J genes are TRBV7-7 and TRBJ2-2, with TRBD2 matching 9 bases. CDR1 is SSHAT, CDR2 FNYEAQ, per germline (reference sequence). CDR3 length: 16 residues. The CDR3 DNA sequence: TGTGCTAGCACGCCCCTTAGCGGGGGAGTCACCGGGGAGCTGTTTTTT. It is translated as CASTPLSGGVTGELFF.

By proportion, this clone is medium-sized. The CDR3 sequence: CASSPKQVTNTEAFF. DNA of the CDR3: TGTGCCAGCAGCCCTAAACAGGTTACGAACACTGAAGCTTTCTTT. The V and J genes are TRBV7-9 and TRBJ1-1, with D maybe TRBD1 (5 bases). Germline loops: CDR1 SEHNR, CDR2 FQNEAQ (reference sequence). V was clipped by 5 bases and J by 1 base, with 14 bases between them. This CDR3 has 15 residues.

DNA for the CDR3: TGTGCCAGCAGCCAAGATTTGGCGGGGGGGGGAGAGACCCAGTACTTC. It codes for CASSQDLAGGGETQYF. The chain links TRBV3-1 (or the pseudogene TRBV3-2) to TRBJ2-5; 9 positions agree with TRBD2. The V segment lost 0 bases and the J segment 4 bases; nucleotides outside the gene matches: 6. The CDR3 has 16 residues. Germline loops: CDR1 LGHDT, CDR2 YNNKEL (reference sequence).

This clone occurred once. This chain joins TRBV5-1 and TRBJ2-5; 9 bases line up with TRBD1. The CDR3 is made up of 15 amino acids. The germline V gene has CDR1 SGHRS and CDR2 YFSETQ. The V segment lost 1 base and the J segment 5 bases; nucleotides outside the gene matches: 6. The chain's CDR3 is CASSLLGQGLETQYF. CDR3 nucleotides: TGCGCCAGCAGCTTGTTGGGACAGGGATTGGAGACCCAGTACTTC.

The chain carries TRBV9 and TRBJ1-2, with D hard to call. The V gene lost 0 bases and the J gene lost 11 bases, with 14 bases spanning the gap. Germline loops: CDR1 SGDLS, CDR2 YYNGEE. This CDR3 comprises 13 residues. CDR3 nucleotides: TGTGCCAGCAGCGTAGGAGAGGTCGGCTGGTACACCTTC. This encodes CASSVGEVGWYTF. Combining the CDR3 with reference TRBV9 and TRBJ1-2 gives the whole variable domain DSGVTQTPKHLITATGQRVTLRCSPRSGDLSVYWYQQSLDQGLQFLIQYYNGEERAKGNILERFSAQQFPDLHSELNLSSLELGDSALYFCASSVGEVGWYTFGSGTRLTVV.

The chain recombines TRBV30 with TRBJ2-7; D not certain. V shed 0 bases and J shed 3 bases, with 9 bases lying between them. The V gene's germline CDR1 is GTSNPN and CDR2 SVGIG (reference sequence). This CDR3 contains 13 residues. The CDR3 reads CAWSVVQFYEQYF. The CDR3 DNA follows: TGTGCCTGGAGTGTAGTACAGTTCTACGAGCAGTACTTC.

This clone occurred a few times. This chain joins TRBV19 and TRBJ2-7, with D possibly TRBD2 on 5 matching bases. Germline V gene sequence: CDR1 LNHDA, CDR2 SQIVND (reference sequence). Trimming removed 3 bases from V and 4 bases from J, with 13 bases in between. The CDR3 extends over 14 amino acids. The CDR3 sequence is CASSIGFSGYEQYF. CDR3 bases: TGTGCCAGTAGTATTGGTTTTTCGGGGTACGAGCAGTACTTC.

This clone was detected a few times. This chain connects TRBV4-2 to TRBJ2-7, with D tentatively TRBD1 (6 bases). The V gene's germline CDR1 is LGHNA and CDR2 YNFKEQ. The CDR3 contains 15 residues. The V and J ends lost 3 bases and 3 bases respectively, with 15 bases between them. CDR3 bases: TGTGCCAGCAGCCATTTGGGGGCCAATAACTACGAGCAGTACTTC. Protein product: CASSHLGANNYEQYF.

This clone has only a few counts. The genes are TRBV18 and TRBJ1-1; no clear D gene. The CDR3 covers 15 residues. CDR1 KGHSH and CDR2 LQKENI come from the germline V gene. V lost 0 bases and J 6 bases, leaving 14 bases between the germline ends. CDR3 protein: CASSPPAGGFAEAFF. CDR3 DNA sequence: TGTGCCAGCTCACCACCAGCGGGTGGGTTTGCTGAAGCTTTCTTT.

This chain uses TRBV5-6 with TRBJ2-5; 7 bases match TRBD1. Germline V gene lookup returns CDR1 SGHDT and CDR2 YYEEEE. This CDR3 is 15 amino acids long. Trimming took 3 bases from V and 2 from J; bases not matched to a gene: 7. The chain's CDR3 is CASSSYRDRQETQYF. The CDR3 DNA is TGTGCCAGCAGCTCGTACCGGGACAGACAAGAGACCCAGTACTTC.

The V call is TRBV5-1, the J call TRBJ2-6, with D hard to call. In germline, CDR1 is SGHRS, CDR2 YFSETQ. Trimming shortened V by 4 bases and J by 2 bases, and 7 bases separated the two germline ends. CDR3 length: 14 amino acids. CDR3 sequence reads: CASSASPGANVLTF. CDR3 in DNA: TGCGCCAGCAGCGCGTCCCCTGGGGCCAACGTCCTGACTTTC. Combining the CDR3 with reference TRBV5-1 and TRBJ2-6 gives the whole variable domain KAGVTQTPRYLIKTRGQQVTLSCSPISGHRSVSWYQQTPGQGLQFLFEYFSETQRNKGNFPGRFSGRQFSNSRSEMNVSTLELGDSALYLCASSASPGANVLTFGAGSRLTVL.

On this clone: Different DNA sequences within this sample yield the same CDR3. CDR3 sequence reads: CASRLAASYEQYF. In DNA, the CDR3 is TGTGCCAGCAGGCTAGCGGCCTCCTACGAGCAGTACTTC. This chain joins TRBV12-3 or TRBV12-4 and TRBJ2-7, with 7 bases fitting TRBD2. V lost 6 bases, J lost 0 bases, and 2 bases stayed unmatched. The length of the CDR3 is 13 residues.

With regard to this clone: Its ends do not fully match the called genes, so a read error is possible. The J gene is TRBJ1-2, the V gene TRBV27; D remains unclear. Germline V gene data show CDR1 as MNHEY and CDR2 as SMNVEV (reference sequence). The CDR3 consists of 11 residues. The CDR3 DNA sequence: TGTGCCGGCAGAGACTCCTATGGCTACACCTTC. Its translation: CAGRDSYGYTF.

The chain has TRBV7-8 and TRBJ1-5; no clear D gene. Germline assignment: CDR1 SGHVS and CDR2 FQNEAQ. The CDR3 extends over 16 amino acids. The V gene lost 3 bases and the J gene lost 5 bases, with 17 bases spanning the gap. The CDR3 DNA reads TGTGCCAGCAGCTTCGAGCGGCTACATGTCCATCAGCCCCAGCATTTT. Protein sequence: CASSFERLHVHQPQHF.

The genes are TRBV19 and TRBJ2-1; 10 nucleotides align to TRBD2. V lost 3 bases to trimming and J lost 5 bases; unmatched junction nucleotides: 7. The CDR3 sequence is 16 residues long. Germline lookup yields CDR1 LNHDA and CDR2 SQIVND (reference sequence). The CDR3 DNA is TGTGCCAGTAGTATCGGACCAGCGGGAGGGAACAATGAGCAGTTCTTC. Translation: CASSIGPAGGNNEQFF.

The sample holds a few counts of this clone. The chain carries TRBV6-5 and TRBJ1-6; 8 bases agree with TRBD1. The germline V gene encodes CDR1 MNHEY and CDR2 SVGAGI. J gave up 6 bases and V 7 bases, and 8 bases lay outside the gene matches. The CDR3 consists of 15 residues. The CDR3 here is CASTSQGAGNSPLHF. CDR3 sequence (DNA): TGTGCCAGCACATCTCAGGGGGCAGGTAATTCACCCCTCCACTTT.

V is TRBV15 and J is TRBJ1-2; 7 bases match TRBD1. The V segment lost 0 bases and the J segment 0 bases; nucleotides outside the gene matches: 4. The CDR3 contains 16 residues. Per the germline V gene, CDR1 is LNHNV and CDR2 is YYDKDF (reference sequence). The CDR3 sequence: CATSRDWTGANYGYTF. The CDR3 nucleotides are TGTGCCACCAGCAGAGATTGGACAGGAGCTAACTATGGCTACACCTTC. Looking up the rest from reference TRBV15 and TRBJ1-2 gives the full variable domain: DAMVIQNPRYQVTQFGKPVTLSCSQTLNHNVMYWYQQKSSQAPKLLFHYYDKDFNNEADTPDNFQSRRPNTSFCFLDIRSPGLGDTAMYLCATSRDWTGANYGYTFGSGTRLTVV.

The J gene is TRBJ1-2, the V gene TRBV5-1; no reliable D call. This CDR3 contains 14 residues. CDR1 and CDR2 from the germline V gene are SGHRS and YFSETQ. V was trimmed by 0 bases and J by 6 bases, leaving 12 bases between them. This CDR3 reads CASSLVTRENGYTF. CDR3 sequence (DNA): TGCGCCAGCAGCTTGGTAACGCGGGAGAATGGCTACACCTTC.

The rearrangement uses TRBV9 and TRBJ2-3; 8 nucleotides agree with TRBD1. Per the germline V gene, CDR1 is SGDLS and CDR2 is YYNGEE. This CDR3 region has 15 residues. After removal of 2 bases from V and 9 bases from J, the junction contained 11 bases not matched to a gene. The CDR3 here is CASSVGSDRGQTQYF. CDR3 DNA: TGTGCCAGCAGCGTGGGGAGCGACAGGGGACAAACGCAGTATTTT. The full variable domain, its missing parts supplied by reference TRBV9 and TRBJ2-3, is DSGVTQTPKHLITATGQRVTLRCSPRSGDLSVYWYQQSLDQGLQFLIQYYNGEERAKGNILERFSAQQFPDLHSELNLSSLELGDSALYFCASSVGSDRGQTQYFGPGTRLTVL.

This clone has just a few counts. The CDR3 protein is CATSATGTTTHNEQFF. The CDR3 DNA reads as TGTGCCACCAGTGCAACCGGGACTACGACCCACAATGAGCAGTTCTTC. This chain connects TRBV24-1 to TRBJ2-1; 7 bases line up with TRBD2. The CDR3 contains 16 residues. Germline V lookup: CDR1 KGHDR, CDR2 SFDVKD. V was clipped by 5 bases and J by 5 bases; unmatched bases: 11.

This clone was found a few times. The chain is built from TRBV11-3 and TRBJ2-5; maybe TRBD1 (6 bases). This CDR3 contains 14 residues. V was trimmed by 4 bases and J by 5 bases, leaving 14 bases between them. Germline V gives CDR1 SGHNT, CDR2 YENEEA. The CDR3: CASSSGQQGETQYF. DNA for the CDR3: TGTGCCAGCAGCTCCGGACAGCAAGGGGAGACCCAGTACTTC.